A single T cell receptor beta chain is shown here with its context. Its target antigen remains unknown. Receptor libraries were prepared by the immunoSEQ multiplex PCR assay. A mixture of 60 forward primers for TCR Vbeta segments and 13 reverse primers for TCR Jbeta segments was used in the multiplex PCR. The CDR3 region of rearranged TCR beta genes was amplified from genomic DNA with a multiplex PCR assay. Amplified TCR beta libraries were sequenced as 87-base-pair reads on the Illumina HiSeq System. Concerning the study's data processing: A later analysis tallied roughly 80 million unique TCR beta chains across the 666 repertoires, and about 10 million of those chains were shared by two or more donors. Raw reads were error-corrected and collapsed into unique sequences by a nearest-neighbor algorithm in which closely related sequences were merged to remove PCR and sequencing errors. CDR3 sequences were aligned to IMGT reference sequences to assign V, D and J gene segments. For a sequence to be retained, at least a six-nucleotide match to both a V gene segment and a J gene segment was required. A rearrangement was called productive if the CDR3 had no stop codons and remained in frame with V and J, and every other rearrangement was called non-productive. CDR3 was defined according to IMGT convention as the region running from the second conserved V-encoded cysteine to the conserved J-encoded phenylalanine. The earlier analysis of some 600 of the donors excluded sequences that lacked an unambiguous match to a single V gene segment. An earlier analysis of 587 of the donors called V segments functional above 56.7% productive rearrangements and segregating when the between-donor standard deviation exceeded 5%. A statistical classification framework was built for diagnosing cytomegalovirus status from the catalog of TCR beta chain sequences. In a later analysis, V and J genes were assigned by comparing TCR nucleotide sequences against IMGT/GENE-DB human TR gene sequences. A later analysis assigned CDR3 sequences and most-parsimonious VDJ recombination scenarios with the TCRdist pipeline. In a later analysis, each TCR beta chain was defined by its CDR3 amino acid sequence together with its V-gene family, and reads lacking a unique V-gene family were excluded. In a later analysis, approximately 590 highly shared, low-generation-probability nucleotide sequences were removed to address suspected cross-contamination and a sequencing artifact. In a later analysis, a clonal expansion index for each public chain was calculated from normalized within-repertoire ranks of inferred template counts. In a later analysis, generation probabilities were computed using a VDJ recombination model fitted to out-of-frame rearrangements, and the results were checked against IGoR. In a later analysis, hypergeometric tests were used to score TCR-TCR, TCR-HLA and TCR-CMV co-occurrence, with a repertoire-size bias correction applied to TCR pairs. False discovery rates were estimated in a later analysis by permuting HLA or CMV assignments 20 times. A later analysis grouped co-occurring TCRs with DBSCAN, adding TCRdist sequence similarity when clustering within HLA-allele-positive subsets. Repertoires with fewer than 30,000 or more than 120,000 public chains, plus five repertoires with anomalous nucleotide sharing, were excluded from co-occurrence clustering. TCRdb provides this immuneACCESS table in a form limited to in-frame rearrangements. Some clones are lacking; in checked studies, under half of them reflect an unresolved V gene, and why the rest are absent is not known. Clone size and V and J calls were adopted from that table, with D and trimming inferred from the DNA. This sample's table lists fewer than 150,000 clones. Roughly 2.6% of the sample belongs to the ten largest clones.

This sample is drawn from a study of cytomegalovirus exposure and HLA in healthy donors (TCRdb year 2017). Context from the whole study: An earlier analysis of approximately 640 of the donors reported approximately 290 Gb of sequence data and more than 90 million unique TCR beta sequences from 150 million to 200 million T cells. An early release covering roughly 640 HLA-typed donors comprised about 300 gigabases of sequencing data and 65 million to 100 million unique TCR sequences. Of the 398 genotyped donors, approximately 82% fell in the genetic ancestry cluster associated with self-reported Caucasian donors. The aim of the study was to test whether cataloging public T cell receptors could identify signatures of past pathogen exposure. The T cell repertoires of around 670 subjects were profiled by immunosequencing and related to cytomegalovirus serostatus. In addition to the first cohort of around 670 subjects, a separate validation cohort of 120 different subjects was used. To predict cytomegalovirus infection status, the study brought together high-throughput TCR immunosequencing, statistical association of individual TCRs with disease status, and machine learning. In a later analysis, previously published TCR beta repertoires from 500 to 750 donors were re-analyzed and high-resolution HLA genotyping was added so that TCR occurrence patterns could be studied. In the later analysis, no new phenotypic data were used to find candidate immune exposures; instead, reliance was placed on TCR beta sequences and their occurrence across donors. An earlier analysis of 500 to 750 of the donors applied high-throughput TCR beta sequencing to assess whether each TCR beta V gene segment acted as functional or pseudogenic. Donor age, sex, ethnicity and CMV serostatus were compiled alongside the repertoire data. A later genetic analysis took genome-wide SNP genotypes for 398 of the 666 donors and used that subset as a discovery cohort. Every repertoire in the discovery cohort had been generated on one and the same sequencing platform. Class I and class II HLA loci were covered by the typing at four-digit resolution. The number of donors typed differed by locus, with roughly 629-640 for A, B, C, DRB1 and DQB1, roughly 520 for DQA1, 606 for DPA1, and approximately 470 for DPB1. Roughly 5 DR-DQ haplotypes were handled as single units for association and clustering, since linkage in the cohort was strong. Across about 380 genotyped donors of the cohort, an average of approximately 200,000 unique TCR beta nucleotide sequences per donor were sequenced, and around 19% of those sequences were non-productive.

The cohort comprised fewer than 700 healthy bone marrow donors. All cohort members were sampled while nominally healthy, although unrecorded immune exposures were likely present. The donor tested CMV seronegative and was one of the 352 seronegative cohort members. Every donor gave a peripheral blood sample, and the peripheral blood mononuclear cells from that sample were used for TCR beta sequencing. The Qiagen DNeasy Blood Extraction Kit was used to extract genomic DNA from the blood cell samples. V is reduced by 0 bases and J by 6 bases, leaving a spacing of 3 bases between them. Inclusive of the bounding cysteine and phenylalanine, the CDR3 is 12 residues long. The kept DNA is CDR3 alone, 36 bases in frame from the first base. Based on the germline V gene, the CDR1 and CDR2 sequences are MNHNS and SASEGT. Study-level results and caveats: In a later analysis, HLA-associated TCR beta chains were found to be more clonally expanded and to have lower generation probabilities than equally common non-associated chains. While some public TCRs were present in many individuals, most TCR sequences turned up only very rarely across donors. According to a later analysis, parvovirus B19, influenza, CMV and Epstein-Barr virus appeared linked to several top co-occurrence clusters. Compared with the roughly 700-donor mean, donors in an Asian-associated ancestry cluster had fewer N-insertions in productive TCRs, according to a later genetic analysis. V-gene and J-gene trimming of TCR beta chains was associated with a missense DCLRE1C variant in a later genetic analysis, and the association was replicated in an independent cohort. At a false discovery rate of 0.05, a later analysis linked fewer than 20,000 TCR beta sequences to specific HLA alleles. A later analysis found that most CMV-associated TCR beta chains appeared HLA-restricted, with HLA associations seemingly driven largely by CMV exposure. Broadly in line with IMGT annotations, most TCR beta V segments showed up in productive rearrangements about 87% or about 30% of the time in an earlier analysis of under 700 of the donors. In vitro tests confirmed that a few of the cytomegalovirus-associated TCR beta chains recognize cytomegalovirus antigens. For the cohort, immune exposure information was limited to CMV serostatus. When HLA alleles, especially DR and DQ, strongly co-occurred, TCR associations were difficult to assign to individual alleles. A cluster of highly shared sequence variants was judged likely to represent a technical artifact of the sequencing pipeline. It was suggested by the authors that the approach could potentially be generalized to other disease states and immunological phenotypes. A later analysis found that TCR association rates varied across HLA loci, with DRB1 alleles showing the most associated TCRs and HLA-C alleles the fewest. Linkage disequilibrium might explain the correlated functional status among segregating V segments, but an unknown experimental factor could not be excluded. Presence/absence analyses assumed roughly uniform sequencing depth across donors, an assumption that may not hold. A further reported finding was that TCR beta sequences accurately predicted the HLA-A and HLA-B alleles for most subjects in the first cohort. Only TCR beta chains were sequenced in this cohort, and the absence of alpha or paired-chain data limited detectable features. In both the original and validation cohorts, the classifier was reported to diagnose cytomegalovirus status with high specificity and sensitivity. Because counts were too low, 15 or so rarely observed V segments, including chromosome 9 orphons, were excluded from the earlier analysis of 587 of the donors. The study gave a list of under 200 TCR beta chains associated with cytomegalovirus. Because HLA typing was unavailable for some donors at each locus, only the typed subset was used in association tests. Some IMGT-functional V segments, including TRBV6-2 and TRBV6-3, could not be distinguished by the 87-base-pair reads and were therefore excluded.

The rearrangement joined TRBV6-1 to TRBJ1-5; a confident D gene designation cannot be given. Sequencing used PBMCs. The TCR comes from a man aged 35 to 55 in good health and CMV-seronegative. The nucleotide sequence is TGTGCCAGCAGTGAAGCCGGTCAGCCCCAGCATTTT. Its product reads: CASSEAGQPQHF.